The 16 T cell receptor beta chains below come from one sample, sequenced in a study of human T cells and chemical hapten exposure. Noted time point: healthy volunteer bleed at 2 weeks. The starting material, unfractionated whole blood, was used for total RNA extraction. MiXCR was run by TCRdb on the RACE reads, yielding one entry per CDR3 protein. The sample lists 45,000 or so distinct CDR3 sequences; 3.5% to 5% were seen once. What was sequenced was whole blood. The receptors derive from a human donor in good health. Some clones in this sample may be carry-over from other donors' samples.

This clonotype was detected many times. CDR3 loop: CASSSRLAGTDTQYF. The CDR3 DNA follows: TGTGCCAGCAGTTCACGACTAGCGGGCACAGATACGCAGTATTTT. The chain recombines TRBV27 with TRBJ2-3, with 9 bases lining up with TRBD2. Germline V lookup: CDR1 MNHEY, CDR2 SMNVEV (reference sequence). V was clipped by 4 bases and J by 1 base; unmatched bases: 3. The CDR3 contains 15 residues.

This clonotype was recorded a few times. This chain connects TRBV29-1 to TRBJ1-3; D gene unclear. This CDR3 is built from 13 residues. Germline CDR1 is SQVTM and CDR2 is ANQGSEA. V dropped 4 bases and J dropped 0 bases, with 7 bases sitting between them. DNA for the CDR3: TGCAGCGTTGTCCTTTCCTCTGGAAACACCATATATTTT. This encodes CSVVLSSGNTIYF.

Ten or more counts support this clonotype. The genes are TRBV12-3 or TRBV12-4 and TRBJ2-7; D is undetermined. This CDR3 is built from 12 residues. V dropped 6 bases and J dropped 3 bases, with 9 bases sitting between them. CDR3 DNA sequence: TGTGCCAGCAGATCGGACGACTACGAGCAGTACTTC. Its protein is CASRSDDYEQYF.

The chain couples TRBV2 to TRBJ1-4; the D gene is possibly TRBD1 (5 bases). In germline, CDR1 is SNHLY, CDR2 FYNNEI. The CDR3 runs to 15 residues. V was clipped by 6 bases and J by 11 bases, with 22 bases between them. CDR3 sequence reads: CASRRVRETGLKLFF. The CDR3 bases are TGTGCCAGCAGGAGGGTACGCGAGACGGGACTGAAACTGTTTTTT.

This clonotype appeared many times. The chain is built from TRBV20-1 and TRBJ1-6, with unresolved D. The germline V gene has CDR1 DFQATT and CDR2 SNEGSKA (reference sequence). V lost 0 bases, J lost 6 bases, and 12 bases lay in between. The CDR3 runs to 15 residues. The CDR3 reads CSARERALGNSPLHF. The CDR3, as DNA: TGCAGTGCTAGAGAAAGGGCACTGGGTAATTCACCCCTCCACTTT.

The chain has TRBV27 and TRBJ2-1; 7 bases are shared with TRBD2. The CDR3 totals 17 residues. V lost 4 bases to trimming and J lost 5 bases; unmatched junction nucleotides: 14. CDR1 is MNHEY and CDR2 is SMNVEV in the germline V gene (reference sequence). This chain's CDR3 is CASSSLQSSRGDNEQFF. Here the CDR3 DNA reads TGTGCCAGCAGTTCCCTCCAAAGCAGTCGGGGGGACAATGAGCAGTTCTTC.

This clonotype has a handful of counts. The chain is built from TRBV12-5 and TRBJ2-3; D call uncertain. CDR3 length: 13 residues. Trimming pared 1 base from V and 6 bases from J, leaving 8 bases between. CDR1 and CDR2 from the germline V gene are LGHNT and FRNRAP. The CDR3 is CASGLARSDTQYF. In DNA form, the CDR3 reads TGTGCTAGTGGTTTGGCACGCTCGGATACGCAGTATTTT.

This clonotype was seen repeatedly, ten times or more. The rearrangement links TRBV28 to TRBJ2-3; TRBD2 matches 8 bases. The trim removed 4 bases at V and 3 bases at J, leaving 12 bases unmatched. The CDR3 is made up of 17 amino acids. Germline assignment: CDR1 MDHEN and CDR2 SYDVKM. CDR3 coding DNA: TGTGCCAGCAGTTCTCCAGAAGCGGGAGCTCTAACAGATACGCAGTATTTT. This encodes CASSSPEAGALTDTQYF.

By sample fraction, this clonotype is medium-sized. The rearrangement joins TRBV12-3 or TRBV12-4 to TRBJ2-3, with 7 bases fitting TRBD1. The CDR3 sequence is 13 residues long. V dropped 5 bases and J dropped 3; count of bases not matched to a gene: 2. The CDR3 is CASSPQGTDTQYF. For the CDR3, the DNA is TGTGCCAGCAGTCCACAGGGGACAGATACGCAGTATTTT.

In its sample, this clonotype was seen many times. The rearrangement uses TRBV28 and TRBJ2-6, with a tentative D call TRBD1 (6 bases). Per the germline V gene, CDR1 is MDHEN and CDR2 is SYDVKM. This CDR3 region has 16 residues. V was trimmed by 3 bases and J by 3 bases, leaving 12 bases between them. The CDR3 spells CASSFRQVFGANVLTF. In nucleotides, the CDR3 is TGTGCCAGCAGTTTCAGACAGGTCTTTGGGGCCAACGTCCTGACTTTC.

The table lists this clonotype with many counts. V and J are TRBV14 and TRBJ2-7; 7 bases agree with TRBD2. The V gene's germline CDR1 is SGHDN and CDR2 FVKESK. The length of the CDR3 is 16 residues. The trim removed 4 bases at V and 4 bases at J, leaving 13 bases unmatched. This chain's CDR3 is CASSRLRGLPPYEQYF. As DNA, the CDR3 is TGTGCCAGCAGCCGACTCCGGGGACTACCTCCGTACGAGCAGTACTTC.

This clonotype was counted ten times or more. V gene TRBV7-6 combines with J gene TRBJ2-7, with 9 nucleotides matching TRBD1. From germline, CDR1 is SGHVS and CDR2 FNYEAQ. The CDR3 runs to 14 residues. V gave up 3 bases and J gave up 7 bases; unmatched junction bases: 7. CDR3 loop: CASSLGQGLREQYF. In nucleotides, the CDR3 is TGTGCCAGCAGCTTGGGACAGGGATTGAGGGAGCAGTACTTC.

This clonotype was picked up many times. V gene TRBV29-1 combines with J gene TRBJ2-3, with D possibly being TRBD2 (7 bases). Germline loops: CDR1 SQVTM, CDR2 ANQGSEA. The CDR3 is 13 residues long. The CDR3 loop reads CSVGGASTDTQYF. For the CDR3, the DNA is TGCAGTGTAGGGGGGGCATCCACAGATACGCAGTATTTT.

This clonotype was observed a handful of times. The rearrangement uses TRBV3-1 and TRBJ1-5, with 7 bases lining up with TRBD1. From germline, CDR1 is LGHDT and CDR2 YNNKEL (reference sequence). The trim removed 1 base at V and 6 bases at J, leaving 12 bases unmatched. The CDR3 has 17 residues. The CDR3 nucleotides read TGTGCCAGCAGCCAAGCCCCCGAGGGACAGAGAATTCAGCCCCAGCATTTT. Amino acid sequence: CASSQAPEGQRIQPQHF. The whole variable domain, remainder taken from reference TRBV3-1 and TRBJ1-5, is DTAVSQTPKYLVTQMGNDKSIKCEQNLGHDTMYWYKQDSKKFLKIMFSYNNKELIINETVPNRFSPKSPDKAHLNLHINSLELGDSAVYFCASSQAPEGQRIQPQHFGDGTRLSIL.

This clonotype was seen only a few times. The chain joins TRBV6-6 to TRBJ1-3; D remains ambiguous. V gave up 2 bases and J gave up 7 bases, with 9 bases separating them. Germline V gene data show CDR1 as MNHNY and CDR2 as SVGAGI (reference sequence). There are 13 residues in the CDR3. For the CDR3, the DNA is TGTGCCAGCAGTTACCGCCCCGAGAACACCATATATTTT. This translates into CASSYRPENTIYF.

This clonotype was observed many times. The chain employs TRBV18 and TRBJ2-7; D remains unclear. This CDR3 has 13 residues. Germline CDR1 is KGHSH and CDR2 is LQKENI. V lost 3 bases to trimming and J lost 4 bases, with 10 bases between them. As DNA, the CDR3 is TGTGCCAGCTCACCCATTTCCGGATACGAGCAGTACTTC. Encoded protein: CASSPISGYEQYF.